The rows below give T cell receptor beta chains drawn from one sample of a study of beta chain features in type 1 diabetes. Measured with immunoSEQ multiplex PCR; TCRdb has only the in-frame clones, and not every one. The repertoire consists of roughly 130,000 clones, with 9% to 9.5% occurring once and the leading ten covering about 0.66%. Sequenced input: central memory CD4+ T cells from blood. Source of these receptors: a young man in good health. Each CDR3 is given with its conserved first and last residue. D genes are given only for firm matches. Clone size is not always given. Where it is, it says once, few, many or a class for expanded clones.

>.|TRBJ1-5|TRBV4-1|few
CASSQPTGSNQPQHF
TGCGCCAGCAGCCAACCCACAGGGAGTAATCAGCCCCAGCATTTT
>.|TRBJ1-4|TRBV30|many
CAWGQSGREKLFF
TGTGCCTGGGGACAATCCGGTCGTGAAAAACTGTTTTTT
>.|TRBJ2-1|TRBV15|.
CATSRGYRVESNEQFF
TGTGCCACCAGCAGAGGGTACAGGGTTGAAAGCAATGAGCAGTTCTTC
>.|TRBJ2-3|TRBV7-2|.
CASSLTSSPITDTQYF
TGTGCCAGCAGCTTAACGTCTAGTCCCATCACAGATACGCAGTATTTT
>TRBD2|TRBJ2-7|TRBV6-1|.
CASSWLAGGSYEQYF
TGTGCCAGCAGTTGGCTAGCGGGGGGCTCCTACGAGCAGTACTTC
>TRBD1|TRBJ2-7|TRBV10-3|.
CAIRGDRINYEQYF
TGTGCCATCAGGGGGGACAGGATAAACTACGAGCAGTACTTC
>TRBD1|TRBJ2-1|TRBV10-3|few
CATTGDLLDEQFF
TGTGCCACGACAGGGGATCTTTTGGATGAGCAGTTCTTC
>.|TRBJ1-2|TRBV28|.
CASSFRGGYTF
TGTGCCAGCAGTTTTAGAGGGGGCTACACCTTC
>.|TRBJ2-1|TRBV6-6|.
CASNRDYNEQFF
TGTGCCAGCAACAGGGATTACAATGAGCAGTTCTTC
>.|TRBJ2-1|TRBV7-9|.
CASRGNLGSGVGKAEQFF
TGTGCCAGCAGAGGAAACCTGGGATCGGGGGTGGGAAAGGCTGAGCAGTTCTTC
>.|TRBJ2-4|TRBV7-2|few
CASSLVGLAKNIQYF
TGTGCCAGCAGCTTAGTGGGCTTAGCCAAAAACATTCAGTACTTC
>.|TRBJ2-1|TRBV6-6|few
CASTITGRSYNEQFF
TGTGCCAGCACCATCACAGGTCGCTCCTACAATGAGCAGTTCTTC
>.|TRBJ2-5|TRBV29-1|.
CSVERSTQNQETQYF
TGCAGCGTTGAAAGGTCGACACAAAACCAAGAGACCCAGTACTTC
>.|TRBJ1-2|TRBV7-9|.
CASSVGVLYGYTF
TGTGCCAGCAGCGTAGGCGTCCTCTATGGCTACACCTTC
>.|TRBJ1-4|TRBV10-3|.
CAISESAGVNEKLFF
TGTGCCATCAGTGAGTCGGCAGGGGTTAATGAAAAACTGTTTTTT
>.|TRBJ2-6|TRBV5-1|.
CASRLIVTHGANVLTF
TGCGCCAGCAGACTAATAGTCACTCACGGGGCCAACGTCCTGACTTTC
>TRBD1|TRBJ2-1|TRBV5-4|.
CASSRQGSYNEQFF
TGCGCCAGCAGCCGACAGGGGAGCTACAATGAGCAGTTCTTC
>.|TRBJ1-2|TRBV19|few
CASSFTGTHGYTF
TGTGCCAGTAGTTTTACCGGGACACATGGCTACACCTTC
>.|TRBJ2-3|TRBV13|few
CASSPLGHSTDTQYF
TGTGCCAGCAGCCCCCTCGGACATAGCACAGATACGCAGTATTTT
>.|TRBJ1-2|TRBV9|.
CASSVDTNYGYTF
TGTGCCAGCAGCGTAGACACTAACTATGGCTACACCTTC
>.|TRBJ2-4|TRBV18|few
CASSPPSEVLKNIQYF
TGTGCCAGCTCACCACCGTCAGAGGTTCTCAAAAACATTCAGTACTTC
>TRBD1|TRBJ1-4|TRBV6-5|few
CASSLDRGKLFF
TGTGCCAGCAGCTTGGACAGGGGAAAACTGTTTTTT
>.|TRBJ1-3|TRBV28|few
CASALNRVSGNTIYF
TGTGCCAGCGCACTGAACAGGGTCTCTGGAAACACCATATATTTT
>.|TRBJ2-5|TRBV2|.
CASRENTGSRFQETQYF
TGTGCCAGCAGGGAAAATACAGGGTCTCGGTTCCAAGAGACCCAGTACTTC
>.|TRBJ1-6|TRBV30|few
CAWRVGGNSPLHF
TGTGCCTGGAGAGTGGGGGGGAATTCACCCCTCCACTTT
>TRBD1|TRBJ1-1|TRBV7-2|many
CASSSRQGRVIEAFF
TGTGCCAGCAGCTCGAGACAGGGGCGGGTGATTGAAGCTTTCTTT
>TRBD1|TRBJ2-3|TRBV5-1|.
CASSQGQTSTDTQYF
TGCGCCAGCAGTCAGGGACAGACCAGCACAGATACGCAGTATTTT
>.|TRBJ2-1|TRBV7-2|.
CASSPWGVNEQFF
TGTGCCAGCAGCCCGTGGGGGGTCAATGAGCAGTTCTTC
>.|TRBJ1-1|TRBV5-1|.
CASRSWGDTEAFF
TGCGCCAGCAGAAGTTGGGGGGACACTGAAGCTTTCTTT
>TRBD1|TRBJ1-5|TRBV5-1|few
CASSLGQGGNQPQHF
TGCGCCAGCAGCCTGGGACAGGGAGGCAATCAGCCCCAGCATTTT